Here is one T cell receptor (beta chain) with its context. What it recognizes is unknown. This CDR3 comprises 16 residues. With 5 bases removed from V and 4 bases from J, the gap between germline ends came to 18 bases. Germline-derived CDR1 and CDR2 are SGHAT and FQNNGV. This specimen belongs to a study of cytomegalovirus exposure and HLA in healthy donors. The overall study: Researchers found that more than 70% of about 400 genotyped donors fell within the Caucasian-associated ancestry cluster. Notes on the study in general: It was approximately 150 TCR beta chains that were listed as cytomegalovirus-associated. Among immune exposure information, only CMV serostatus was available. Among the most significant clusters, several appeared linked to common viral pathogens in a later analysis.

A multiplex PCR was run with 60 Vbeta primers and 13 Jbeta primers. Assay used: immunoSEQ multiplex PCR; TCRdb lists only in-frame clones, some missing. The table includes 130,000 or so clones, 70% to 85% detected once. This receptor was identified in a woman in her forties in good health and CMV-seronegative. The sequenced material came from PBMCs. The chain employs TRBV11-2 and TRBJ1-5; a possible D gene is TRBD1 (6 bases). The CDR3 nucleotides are TGTGCCAGCAGCAACCCAACAGGGACGAGGAATCAGCCCCAGCATTTT. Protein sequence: CASSNPTGTRNQPQHF.